This entry features one T cell receptor beta chain sequence. Its antigen is unknown. This sample stems from a study of shared clonotypes between healthy human individuals. For the study at large: Donors had three CD4 naive, three CD4 memory, two CD8 naive and one CD8 memory plate apiece. Overall study findings and caveats: Generally, naive subsets came out with larger estimated richness than memory subsets. Approximately 5.3% was the fraction of naive CD4 clonotypes found shared across a few donors.

Only in-frame clones appear in the TCRdb table, and some are missing; sequencing was by immunoSEQ multiplex PCR. The repertoire holds millions of clones, with approximately 94% as singletons. V was trimmed by 4 bases and J by 9 bases, leaving 13 bases between them. This CDR3 comprises 14 residues. From germline, CDR1 is LNHDA and CDR2 SQIVND (reference sequence). This clonotype was sampled from a man younger than 35 in good health. What was sequenced was naive CD4+ T cells sorted from blood. The sample's subset: CD45RA+ positively selected. J is TRBJ1-6 and V is TRBV19; weak D call: TRBD1 (6 bases). The CDR3 is CASSTGTPFSPLHF. In DNA form, the CDR3 reads TGTGCCAGTAGTACCGGGACACCGTTTTCACCCCTCCACTTT.